This TCR beta chain was identified in a study of blood T cell repertoires in COVID-19 (dated by TCRdb to 2018 to 2020). Background for the entire study: Collaborator samples came from the United States, Italy and Spain and covered acute and convalescent phases of COVID-19. Sample metadata almost always included a de-identified subject ID, COVID-19 status, age in years and sex. Subjects who had been exposed to COVID-19, were actively infected with it, or had recovered from it provided the deeply sampled blood TCRbeta repertoires that made up the dataset. Where available, HLA class I and class II types were obtained from metadata supplied by the sample provider rather than from assay-based typing. The repertoires were released in a freely available public database intended as a resource for research on the immune response to SARS-CoV-2. The samples were drawn from two sources: the first 160 participants of the ongoing ImmuneRACE study, and 1,254 subjects contributed by 6 global collaborators. The prospective study material was composed of cDNA or gDNA derived from T cells, B-cell-depleted T cells, or PBMCs.

Of note for this clone: Which antigen it targets is not known. It has no much larger one-base neighbor in the sample; base qualities were not kept.

The CDR3 contains 16 residues, cysteine and phenylalanine counted. Of the read, only the CDR3 DNA is kept; its 48 bases are in frame from base 1. CDR1 and CDR2 are drawn from the germline V gene: SGHRS, YFSETQ. The junction shows trimming of 0 bases on V and 2 bases on J, and the gene matches do not reach 4 bases of it. The collaborating institutions used their own protocols to collect whole blood in K2EDTA tubes. For TCRbeta analysis, collaborator samples were shipped as frozen whole blood, as isolated PBMCs, or as DNA extracted from either sample type. The immunoSEQ Assay, a bias-controlled multiplex PCR, was used to amplify TCRbeta CDR3 regions from genomic DNA. In the authors' own workflow: The number of nucleated cells in each sample was estimated by amplification of reference gene primers within the assay. To quantify the absolute abundance of each unique TCRbeta CDR3 rearrangement, sequence reads were collapsed and filtered. For each sample, productive Simpson clonality was calculated as the square root of Simpson's diversity index across productive rearrangements. This is the immuneACCESS table as TCRdb keeps it, with only in-frame sequences that have V and J called. A part of the clones is gone; compared with another copy, unresolved V genes explain less than half, and the rest is unexplained. V and J calls and clone size follow that table, whereas D and trimming were derived from the DNA. Here the sample has about 110,000 clones; 75% to 85% occur a single time. Roughly 7.7% of the sample goes to the ten largest clones.

The research as a whole found: Clinical and demographic metadata were provided uncurated, with the amount varying by source and participant.

Here the chain combines TRBV5-1 and TRBJ2-2; 7 central nucleotides agree with TRBD2. Sequencing was performed on peripheral blood. This clonotype originated in a man between 65 and 79 years old with acute or convalescent COVID-19. The CDR3 protein: CASSLAGGTNTGELFF. The nucleotides are TGCGCCAGCAGCTTGGCCGGGGGGACTAACACCGGGGAGCTGTTTTTT.